Listed below are T cell receptor beta chains from one sample, sequenced in a study of blood T cell repertoires in COVID-19. The repertoire was sequenced with immunoSEQ multiplex PCR; TCRdb's copy has only in-frame clones and lacks some. The sample lists fewer than 200,000 clones, around 85% occurring once. Sequenced: peripheral blood. The receptors here all came from an older woman with acute or convalescent COVID-19. Both conserved end residues are part of each CDR3. The order of the fields is clone size, V gene, J gene, D gene, CDR3 protein, CDR3 DNA. The D gene is left open where the match is weak. Expanded clones are given a class, and other clones once, few, many or no size at all.

.	TRBV12-3/TRBV12-4	TRBJ2-1	TRBD2	CASTETSKNEQFF	TGTGCCAGCACCGAGACTAGCAAAAATGAGCAGTTCTTC
few	TRBV19	TRBJ1-5	.	CASSMPRGTYQPQHF	TGTGCCAGTAGCATGCCCCGAGGTACCTATCAGCCCCAGCATTTT
.	TRBV9	TRBJ2-5	TRBD1	CASSVGTGQETQYF	TGTGCCAGCAGCGTCGGGACAGGACAAGAGACCCAGTACTTC
.	TRBV24-1	TRBJ2-5	.	CATSEPRGMQETQYF	TGTGCCACCAGTGAGCCCCGGGGGATGCAAGAGACCCAGTACTTC
.	TRBV30	TRBJ2-3	TRBD2	CAWSVASGGTDTQYF	TGTGCCTGGAGTGTAGCTAGCGGGGGTACAGATACGCAGTATTTT
.	TRBV5-5	TRBJ1-2	TRBD1	CASSKGTEGSTNTF	TGTGCCAGCAGCAAAGGGACAGAAGGGAGTACGAACACCTTC
.	TRBV7-9	TRBJ1-4	.	CASQQGPNEKLFF	TGTGCCAGTCAACAGGGACCTAATGAAAAACTGTTTTTT
.	TRBV13	TRBJ1-4	.	CASTIGRENEKLFF	TGTGCCAGCACAATTGGACGGGAGAATGAAAAACTGTTTTTT
.	TRBV12-3/TRBV12-4	TRBJ1-2	.	CASREAGNDGYTF	TGTGCCAGCAGGGAAGCAGGGAACGACGGCTACACCTTC
once	TRBV11-2	TRBJ2-3	.	CASAARDTQYF	TGTGCCAGTGCGGCAAGAGATACGCAGTATTTT
.	TRBV6-5	TRBJ1-1	.	CASTGWNTEAFF	TGTGCCAGCACAGGATGGAACACTGAAGCTTTCTTT
.	TRBV30	TRBJ1-6	TRBD1	CAWLGTGTRISPLHF	TGTGCCTGGCTCGGGACAGGTACAAGGATTTCACCCCTCCACTTT
.	TRBV6-2/TRBV6-3	TRBJ2-1	TRBD2	CASSYPKPGLAVSEQFF	TGTGCCAGCAGTTACCCAAAACCGGGACTAGCGGTCAGTGAGCAGTTCTTC
.	TRBV9	TRBJ2-5	TRBD2	CASSVDPSGRALETQYF	TGTGCCAGCAGCGTAGATCCTAGCGGGAGGGCCTTAGAGACCCAGTACTTC
.	TRBV7-2	TRBJ1-1	.	CASSSGILMNTEAFF	TGTGCCAGCAGCTCCGGGATTCTCATGAACACTGAAGCTTTCTTT
.	TRBV27	TRBJ1-4	TRBD1	CASSSGTGNEKLFF	TGTGCCAGCAGTAGCGGGACAGGGAATGAAAAACTGTTTTTT
.	TRBV27	TRBJ1-1	.	CASTRLGATEAFF	TGTGCCAGCACCCGACTTGGAGCCACTGAAGCTTTCTTT
.	TRBV6-5	TRBJ1-6	TRBD1	CASSSTGGESPLHF	TGTGCCAGCAGCTCGACAGGGGGCGAATCACCCCTCCACTTT
.	TRBV6-5	TRBJ1-4	.	CASAGNEKLFF	TGTGCCAGTGCAGGGAATGAAAAACTGTTTTTT
few	TRBV6-5	TRBJ1-1	.	CAIGGSAITEAFF	TGTGCCATCGGGGGGAGTGCTATCACTGAAGCTTTCTTT
few	TRBV18	TRBJ1-1	.	CASSQQLNTEAFF	TGTGCCAGCTCACAACAGCTGAACACTGAAGCTTTCTTT
.	TRBV18	TRBJ1-2	.	CASSPSGGSPLGYGYTF	TGTGCCAGCTCACCTTCCGGGGGGAGTCCTCTGGGGTATGGCTACACCTTC
.	TRBV5-4	TRBJ2-7	TRBD2	CASSLASGYEQYF	TGTGCCAGCAGCTTGGCTAGCGGGTACGAGCAGTACTTC
once	TRBV19	TRBJ2-3	TRBD2	CATASGRSSTDTQYF	TGTGCCACCGCGAGCGGGAGGAGTAGCACAGATACGCAGTATTTT
once	TRBV5-1	TRBJ1-2	.	CASSLGRDYGYTF	TGCGCCAGCAGCTTGGGCAGGGACTATGGCTACACCTTC
.	TRBV5-4	TRBJ2-7	.	CASSLGGRPSEQYF	TGTGCCAGCAGCTTGGGAGGGAGGCCTAGTGAGCAGTACTTC
.	TRBV2	TRBJ2-7	.	CASSGRAESKYF	TGTGCCAGCAGTGGGAGGGCCGAATCAAAGTACTTC
.	TRBV29-1	TRBJ1-2	.	CSAREFGGGDGYTF	TGCAGCGCCCGGGAGTTTGGGGGAGGGGATGGCTACACCTTC
.	TRBV11-2	TRBJ1-3	TRBD1	CASSLGQGASSGNTIYF	TGTGCCAGCAGCTTAGGACAGGGGGCGAGCTCTGGAAACACCATATATTTT
.	TRBV3-1/TRBV3-2	TRBJ1-1	.	CASSQYPDSPLTEAFF	TGTGCCAGCAGCCAATACCCGGACAGTCCCCTCACTGAAGCTTTCTTT
.	TRBV5-1	TRBJ2-1	TRBD1	CASSLEGQGLDNEQFF	TGCGCCAGCAGCTTGGAAGGACAGGGGTTAGACAATGAGCAGTTCTTC
.	TRBV28	TRBJ2-1	.	CASSLDSYNEQFF	TGTGCCAGCAGTTTGGACAGTTACAATGAGCAGTTCTTC
once	TRBV28	TRBJ1-4	TRBD1	CASSNPGQGSEKLFF	TGTGCCAGCAGCAACCCGGGACAGGGGAGTGAAAAACTGTTTTTT
.	TRBV19	TRBJ1-1	.	CASRNMNTEAFF	TGTGCCAGTAGAAACATGAACACTGAAGCTTTCTTT
.	TRBV3-1/TRBV3-2	TRBJ2-1	TRBD2	CASSQAFAGGHEQFF	TGTGCCAGCAGCCAAGCCTTTGCGGGAGGGCATGAGCAGTTCTTC
.	TRBV3-1/TRBV3-2	TRBJ1-4	.	CASSRTLEKLFF	TGTGCCAGCAGCCGGACATTGGAAAAACTGTTTTTT
.	TRBV19	TRBJ1-1	TRBD1	CASRRLGTGKNTEAFF	TGTGCCAGTAGGAGACTTGGGACAGGGAAGAACACTGAAGCTTTCTTT
once	TRBV2	TRBJ1-2	.	CASRQGDFSGYTF	TGTGCCAGCAGGCAGGGTGATTTCTCTGGCTACACCTTC
.	TRBV7-9	TRBJ1-1	.	CASTPETPNTEAFF	TGTGCCAGCACCCCCGAGACACCGAACACTGAAGCTTTCTTT
.	TRBV10-3	TRBJ1-5	TRBD1	CAISERQGSQPQHF	TGTGCCATCAGTGAGAGACAGGGATCTCAGCCCCAGCATTTT
.	TRBV28	TRBJ1-5	TRBD1	CASSKQGMLQPQHF	TGTGCCAGCAGTAAACAGGGGATGCTTCAGCCCCAGCATTTT
few	TRBV14	TRBJ2-7	.	CASSPGGGVQYF	TGTGCCAGCAGCCCCGGAGGGGGCGTGCAGTACTTC
.	TRBV6-5	TRBJ2-5	.	CASRIPPGETQYF	TGTGCCAGCAGAATCCCACCCGGAGAGACCCAGTACTTC
few	TRBV12-3/TRBV12-4	TRBJ1-5	.	CASSLRQRQPQHF	TGTGCCAGCAGTTTGCGGCAGCGACAGCCCCAGCATTTT
.	TRBV30	TRBJ2-3	TRBD2	CAWRLAGGDTQYF	TGTGCCTGGCGACTAGCGGGAGGTGATACGCAGTATTTT